Given below is one T cell receptor (beta chain) in context. The germline V and J ends were trimmed by 2 bases and 6 bases, with 13 bases remaining between them. This CDR3 has 14 amino acids. The V gene's germline CDR1 is MDHEN and CDR2 SYDVKM. In terms of age and location, participants ranged from roughly 18 to 95 years and lived in about 25 US areas. Cohorts were assigned according to the clinical history that participants reported. The data were obtained in a study of blood T cell repertoires in COVID-19. The authors' processing: Reference gene primers were amplified, and this amplification served to estimate nucleated cell counts. Profiling relied on immunoSEQ multiplex PCR, and the TCRdb table lists in-frame clones only, not all of them. That table furnishes V, J and clone size, whereas the DNA furnished D and trimming. The table shows some 180,000 clones, with 65% to 90% occurring only once.

This TCR was sampled from a woman aged 55-69 years with acute COVID-19. The V gene is TRBV28, the J gene TRBJ1-2, with D hard to call. Input material: PBMCs or T cells enriched from blood (not recorded which). CDR3: CASSLRRKVDGYTF. CDR3 nucleotides: TGTGCCAGCAGTTTACGGAGGAAGGTAGATGGCTACACCTTC.